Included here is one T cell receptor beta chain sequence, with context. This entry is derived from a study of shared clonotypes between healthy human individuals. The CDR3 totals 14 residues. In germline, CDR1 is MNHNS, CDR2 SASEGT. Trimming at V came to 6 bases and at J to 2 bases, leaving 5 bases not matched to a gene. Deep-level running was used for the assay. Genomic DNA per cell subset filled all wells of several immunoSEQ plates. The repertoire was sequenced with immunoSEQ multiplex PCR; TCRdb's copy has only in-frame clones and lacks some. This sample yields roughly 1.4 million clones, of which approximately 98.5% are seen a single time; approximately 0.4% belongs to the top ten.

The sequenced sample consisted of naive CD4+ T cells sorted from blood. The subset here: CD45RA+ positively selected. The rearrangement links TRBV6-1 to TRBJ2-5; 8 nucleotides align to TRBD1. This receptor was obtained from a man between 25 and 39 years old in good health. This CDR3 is CASRGTGLQETQYF. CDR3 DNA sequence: TGTGCCAGCAGGGGGACAGGACTACAAGAGACCCAGTACTTC.